Below, 10 T cell receptor beta chains from the same sample are listed, as sequenced in a study of Graves' ophthalmopathy and Graves' hyperthyroidism. Scientists amplified the TCR beta CDR3 regions from RNA transcripts. HTBI primers served in a first-round RT-PCR, which a second-round multiplex PCR followed. MiXCR, run by TCRdb on the multiplex PCR reads, gives a single entry per CDR3 protein. The table shows under 800,000 distinct CDR3 sequences, with approximately 21% occurring only once. The sequencing input was peripheral blood. These receptors were taken from a woman aged 18-29 years with stable Graves' hyperthyroidism. Some clones in this sample may be carry-over from other donors' samples.

This clonotype was recorded at least ten times. This sequence joins TRBV28 and TRBJ1-5; D may be TRBD1 (6 bases). The V and J ends lost 2 bases and 3 bases respectively, with 11 bases between them. Germline V CDR1 and CDR2: MDHEN, SYDVKM. The CDR3 length is 15 residues. The CDR3 loop reads CASSLPGVLNQPQHF. The CDR3 DNA sequence: TGTGCCAGCAGTTTACCAGGGGTTCTCAATCAGCCCCAGCATTTT.

The chain links TRBV6-1 to TRBJ2-7, with TRBD2 identical over 8 bases. The germline gives CDR1 MNHNS, CDR2 SASEGT. This CDR3 is 16 amino acids long. With V trimmed by 5 bases and J by 1 base, 10 bases remained unmatched. The CDR3 bases are TGTGCCAGCAGTCGTCGGACTGGCGGGGGGTCCTACGAGCAGTACTTC. Its translation: CASSRRTGGGSYEQYF.

In this sample, this clonotype turned up many times. The chain has TRBV7-9 and TRBJ1-1; maybe TRBD1 (6 bases). CDR3 size: 13 residues. V lost 3 bases and J lost 7, with 12 bases in between. The V gene's germline CDR1 is SEHNR and CDR2 FQNEAQ (reference sequence). CDR3 residues: CASSFEEGVEAFF. Here the CDR3 DNA reads TGTGCCAGCAGCTTCGAGGAGGGGGTTGAAGCTTTCTTT.

For this clonotype: Possible read error: a much larger clone is one base away. The V and J genes are TRBV24-1 and TRBJ2-7; D gene ambiguous. The V end was cut by 1 base, the J end by 0 bases, with 0 bases between. Germline values: CDR1 KGHDR, CDR2 SFDVKD. CDR3 size: 12 residues. CDR3 sequence reads: CATSDFSYEQYV. In DNA, the CDR3 is TGTGCCACCAGTGATTTCTCCTACGAGCAGTACGTC.

With regard to this clonotype: It may be a read error: a sequence one base away is much more abundant. V and J are TRBV7-8 and TRBJ2-7; the match to TRBD2 covers 11 bases. CDR1 is SGHVS and CDR2 is FQNEAQ in the germline V gene. The CDR3 runs to 15 residues. The V segment lost 3 bases and the J segment 3 bases; nucleotides outside the gene matches: 4. CDR3 sequence reads: CASSFRLAGLYEQYF. In DNA form, the CDR3 reads TGTGCCAGCAGCTTCAGACTAGCGGGACTCTACGAGCAGTACTTC. Full variable domain (missing parts from reference TRBV7-8 and TRBJ2-7): GAGVSQSPRYKVAKRGQDVALRCDPISGHVSLFWYQQALGQGPEFLTYFQNEAQLDKSGLPSDRFFAERPEGSVSTLKIQRTQQEDSAVYLCASSFRLAGLYEQYFGPGTRLTVT.

This clonotype has a count of ten or more. This CDR3 reads CSAVVGVQETQYF. In DNA, the CDR3 is TGCAGTGCCGTCGTAGGGGTCCAAGAGACCCAGTACTTC. V usage is TRBV20-1 and J usage is TRBJ2-5; possible D gene TRBD1, 5 bases. Germline V gene data show CDR1 as DFQATT and CDR2 as SNEGSKA (reference sequence). The CDR3 has 13 amino acids. With 6 bases removed from V and 1 base from J, the gap between germline ends came to 12 bases.

The sample holds many counts of this clonotype. The CDR3 reads CASSLDLAGDYEQYF. The CDR3 coding sequence is TGTGCCAGCAGCTTAGATCTAGCGGGAGACTACGAGCAGTACTTC. The V and J genes are TRBV7-6 and TRBJ2-7, with 10 nucleotides matching TRBD2. Trimming removed 1 base from V and 3 bases from J; junction bases left unmatched: 3. The CDR3 covers 15 residues. The germline V gene has CDR1 SGHVS and CDR2 FNYEAQ.

This clonotype was counted ten times or more. The chain combines TRBV11-1 with TRBJ1-5, with 9 bases fitting TRBD1. The V gene end was trimmed by 0 bases and the J gene end by 5 bases; junction bases not matched to a gene: 8. The CDR3 contains 17 residues. Germline V lookup: CDR1 SGHAT, CDR2 FQDESV (reference sequence). The CDR3 here is CASSLAKGTGQYQPQHF. The CDR3 DNA follows: TGTGCCAGCAGCTTAGCCAAGGGGACAGGGCAGTATCAGCCCCAGCATTTT. Complete variable domain (other parts from reference TRBV11-1 and TRBJ1-5): EAEVAQSPRYKITEKSQAVAFWCDPISGHATLYWYRQILGQGPELLVQFQDESVVDDSQLPKDRFSAERLKGVDSTLKIQPAELGDSAMYLCASSLAKGTGQYQPQHFGDGTRLSIL.

This clonotype has ten or more counts. The rearrangement links TRBV7-2 to TRBJ2-4; D may be TRBD1 (5 bases). V was pared by 2 bases and J by 8 bases, with 10 bases between. The CDR3 extends over 13 amino acids. CDR1 is SGHTA, CDR2 FQGNSA, per germline. The CDR3 spells CASSLQGEDIQYF. CDR3 sequence (DNA): TGTGCCAGCAGCTTACAGGGCGAGGACATTCAGTACTTC.

The V call is TRBV5-1, the J call TRBJ1-2, with D uncertain. This CDR3 has 14 amino acids. Per the germline V gene, CDR1 is SGHRS and CDR2 is YFSETQ. Trimming left V 0 bases short and J 4 bases short, with 10 bases between. CDR3 coding DNA: TGCGCCAGCAGCTTGGAGGGAATCCTCTATGGCTACACCTTC. Encoded protein: CASSLEGILYGYTF.